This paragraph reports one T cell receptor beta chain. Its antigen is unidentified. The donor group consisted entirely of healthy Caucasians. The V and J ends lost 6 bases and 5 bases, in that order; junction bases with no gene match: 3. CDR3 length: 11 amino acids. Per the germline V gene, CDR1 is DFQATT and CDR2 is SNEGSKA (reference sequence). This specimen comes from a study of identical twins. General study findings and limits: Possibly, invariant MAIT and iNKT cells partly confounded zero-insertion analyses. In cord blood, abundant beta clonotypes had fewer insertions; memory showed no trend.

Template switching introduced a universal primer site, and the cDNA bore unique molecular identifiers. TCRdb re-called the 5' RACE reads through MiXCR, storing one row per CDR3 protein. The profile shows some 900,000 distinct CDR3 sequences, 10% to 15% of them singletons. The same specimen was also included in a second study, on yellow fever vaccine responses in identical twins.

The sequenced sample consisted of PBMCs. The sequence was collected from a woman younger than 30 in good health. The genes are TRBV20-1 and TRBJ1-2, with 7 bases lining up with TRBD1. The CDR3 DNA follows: TGCAGTGCACAGGGGACTTATGGCTACACCTTC. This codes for CSAQGTYGYTF.